These 18 T cell receptor beta chains were sequenced from one sample in a study of shared clonotypes between healthy human individuals. Generated by immunoSEQ multiplex PCR, the TCRdb table keeps only in-frame clones and is missing some. The sample shows 2 million to 2.5 million clones, roughly 95% of them seen only once. Sequenced material: naive CD4+ T cells sorted from blood. Subset given: CD45RA+ positively selected. The receptors come from a young man in good health.

V is TRBV6-6 and J is TRBJ1-5; D is unresolved. This CDR3 is 13 amino acids long. Germline values: CDR1 MNHNY, CDR2 SVGAGI (reference sequence). CDR3 sequence reads: CASAIYSNQPQHF. The CDR3 DNA is TGTGCTTCGGCAATTTATAGCAATCAGCCCCAGCATTTT.

In regard to this clone: This CDR3 is also generated by other DNA sequences in the sample. The chain uses TRBV6-1 and TRBJ1-1; D ambiguous. This CDR3 is built from 13 residues. From germline, CDR1 is MNHNS and CDR2 SASEGT. V gave up 0 bases and J gave up 2 bases, with 4 bases separating them. The CDR3 nucleotides are TGTGCCAGCAGTGAAGCGCGTAACACTGAAGCTTTCTTT. Its protein product is CASSEARNTEAFF.

This clone has a single count. Other DNA sequences in the sample encode the same CDR3. The V call is TRBV11-2, the J call TRBJ2-7; 8 bases agree with TRBD2. This CDR3 has 15 residues. V shed 1 base and J 2 bases; nucleotides not matched to a gene: 4. The germline CDR1 and CDR2 sequences are SGHAT and FQNNGV. CDR3 DNA: TGTGCCAGCAGCTTAGCGGGAGGGCTGACCTACGAGCAGTACTTC. This gives the protein CASSLAGGLTYEQYF.

The V call is TRBV6-1, the J call TRBJ1-3; unclear D gene. CDR3 size: 15 residues. The germline CDR1 and CDR2 sequences are MNHNS and SASEGT. V was shortened by 1 base and J by 2 bases, with 9 bases between the two germline ends. CDR3 sequence: CASSEEGWPGNTIYF. The CDR3, as DNA: TGTGCCAGCAGTGAAGAGGGATGGCCTGGAAACACCATATATTTT.

This CDR3 is CASSLGAASFTEAFF. The CDR3 DNA reads TGTGCCAGCAGCTTAGGGGCAGCTTCCTTCACTGAAGCTTTCTTT. The chain joins TRBV7-2 to TRBJ1-1; D gene unclear. CDR3 length equals 15 residues. Trimming took 1 base from V and 4 from J, leaving 13 bases between them. Germline-derived CDR1 and CDR2 are SGHTA and FQGNSA.

The V and J genes are TRBV9 and TRBJ1-6, with D maybe TRBD1 (5 bases). V lost 5 bases and J 9 bases, leaving 18 bases between the germline ends. From germline, CDR1 is SGDLS and CDR2 YYNGEE. CDR3 length: 15 residues. For the CDR3, the DNA is TGTGCCAGCAGTGCCGCAAGGCAGGGTGGTTCACCCCTCCACTTT. Encoded protein: CASSAARQGGSPLHF.

A word on this clone: The same CDR3 also results from other DNA sequences found in this sample. The chain joins TRBV5-1 to TRBJ1-2; the match to TRBD1 covers 11 bases. This CDR3 region has 14 residues. Germline CDR1 and CDR2: SGHRS and YFSETQ. The V gene end was trimmed by 4 bases and the J gene end by 4 bases; junction bases not matched to a gene: 3. The CDR3 sequence: CASSPGTGGYGYTF. The CDR3 DNA reads TGCGCCAGCAGCCCTGGGACAGGGGGCTATGGCTACACCTTC. Based on the CDR3 plus reference TRBV5-1 and TRBJ1-2, the full variable domain is KAGVTQTPRYLIKTRGQQVTLSCSPISGHRSVSWYQQTPGQGLQFLFEYFSETQRNKGNFPGRFSGRQFSNSRSEMNVSTLELGDSALYLCASSPGTGGYGYTFGSGTRLTVV.

The CDR3 nucleotides read TGTGCCAGTAGTATTTCGGCTAACTATGGCTACACCTTC. Translation gives CASSISANYGYTF. This chain uses TRBV19 with TRBJ1-2; D gene ambiguous. The CDR3 covers 13 residues. With 3 bases removed from V and 0 bases from J, the gap between germline ends came to 5 bases. Germline V lookup: CDR1 LNHDA, CDR2 SQIVND (reference sequence). Based on the CDR3 plus reference TRBV19 and TRBJ1-2, the full variable domain is DGGITQSPKYLFRKEGQNVTLSCEQNLNHDAMYWYRQDPGQGLRLIYYSQIVNDFQKGDIAEGYSVSREKKESFPLTVTSAQKNPTAFYLCASSISANYGYTFGSGTRLTVV.

The rearrangement links TRBV7-2 to TRBJ1-1, with D hard to call. This CDR3 is built from 13 residues. Trimming removed 2 bases from V and 6 bases from J, with 10 bases in between. Germline assignment: CDR1 SGHTA and CDR2 FQGNSA. The CDR3 protein is CASSLLNGAEAFF. CDR3 sequence (DNA): TGTGCCAGCAGCTTATTAAACGGAGCTGAAGCTTTCTTT.

The chain has TRBV12-5 and TRBJ2-3, with TRBD2 as a possible D gene (5 bases). Germline V gives CDR1 LGHNT, CDR2 FRNRAP. V was pared by 0 bases and J by 5 bases, with 27 bases between. This CDR3 spans 20 amino acids. CDR3 protein: CASGLVLWGEGRLGVDTQYF. The CDR3 bases are TGTGCTAGTGGTTTGGTACTTTGGGGAGAGGGCAGACTTGGGGTAGATACGCAGTATTTT.

This sequence joins TRBV30 and TRBJ2-5; 10 bases align to TRBD2. Trimming took 7 bases from V and 1 from J; bases not matched to a gene: 6. There are 14 residues in the CDR3. From germline, CDR1 is GTSNPN and CDR2 SVGIG (reference sequence). As DNA, the CDR3 is TGTGCCTACCTCCGGACTAGCGGCCAAGAGACCCAGTACTTC. Residues: CAYLRTSGQETQYF.

This clone has only one observation. The chain combines TRBV7-9 with TRBJ1-2; 11 positions match TRBD1. The CDR3 totals 17 residues. Germline V gene sequence: CDR1 SEHNR, CDR2 FQNEAQ (reference sequence). V was clipped by 2 bases and J by 0 bases; unmatched bases: 5. The CDR3 spells CASSLLGTGGANYGYTF. CDR3 coding DNA: TGTGCCAGCAGCTTACTGGGGACAGGGGGAGCTAACTATGGCTACACCTTC.

The chain links TRBV2 to TRBJ1-1, with TRBD1 as a possible D gene (6 bases). The CDR3 covers 15 residues. Trimming took 2 bases from V and 4 from J, leaving 14 bases between them. CDR1 and CDR2 (germline): SNHLY, FYNNEI. This CDR3 is CASSEMSGGLTEAFF. The DNA of the CDR3 is TGTGCCAGCAGTGAAATGTCTGGGGGGCTCACTGAAGCTTTCTTT.

The chain carries TRBV30 and TRBJ1-1, with D perhaps matching TRBD1 (5 bases). The CDR3 loop spans 13 amino acids. Germline-derived CDR1 and CDR2 are GTSNPN and SVGIG (reference sequence). V was cut by 2 bases and J by 7 bases, with 14 bases left in between. The CDR3 DNA reads TGTGCCTGGAGTTTCCGCTCGGGGGGTGAAGCTTTCTTT. As protein: CAWSFRSGGEAFF.

The V call is TRBV28, the J call TRBJ2-5; the D call may be TRBD1 or TRBD2 (5 bases each). The CDR3 is 13 amino acids. Germline-derived CDR1 and CDR2 are MDHEN and SYDVKM. V dropped 3 bases and J dropped 7 bases, with 12 bases sitting between them. DNA for the CDR3: TGTGCCAGCAGTTTGGTTCGGGGCGGGACCCAGTACTTC. Translated: CASSLVRGGTQYF.

The genes are TRBV6-1 and TRBJ1-6, with D hard to call. Between the trimmed V and J ends, which lost 2 bases and 7 bases, there was a span of 6 bases. CDR1 is MNHNS and CDR2 is SASEGT in the germline V gene. This CDR3 contains 13 residues. This CDR3 reads CASSELRNSPLHF. CDR3 DNA sequence: TGTGCCAGCAGTGAACTGAGGAATTCACCCCTCCACTTT.

The V call is TRBV6-1, the J call TRBJ2-7; possibly TRBD2 for D (5 bases). The CDR3 loop spans 14 amino acids. CDR1 is MNHNS and CDR2 is SASEGT in the germline V gene. V lost 1 base and J lost 3, with 10 bases in between. Here the CDR3 reads CASSEVRTRYEQYF. The CDR3 region has the DNA TGTGCCAGCAGTGAAGTTCGGACTCGCTACGAGCAGTACTTC.

The chain has TRBV11-1 and TRBJ1-2, with unresolved D. Germline CDR1 is SGHAT and CDR2 is FQDESV (reference sequence). V lost 10 bases, J lost 8 bases, and 17 bases lay in between. The CDR3 is 12 amino acids. In nucleotides, the CDR3 is TGTGCCATCGCCGACCCAAAAGGGGGCTACACCTTC. This gives the protein CAIADPKGGYTF.